This TCR beta chain was profiled in a study of blood T cell repertoires in COVID-19. Participant age was 18 to 89 years, and participants resided in fewer than 30 US areas. As processed by the authors: Estimated nucleated cell counts came from reference gene primer amplification. Using immunoSEQ multiplex PCR, the repertoire was profiled, and TCRdb retains in-frame clones only, with some absent. D and trimming come from the DNA, and the V and J calls and clone size come from that table. The sample yields about 250,000 clones, around nine tenths seen once. The CDR3 extends over 13 amino acids. Trimming stripped 5 bases from V and 6 bases from J, with 14 bases between. Germline CDR1 is SGHAT and CDR2 is FQNNGV.

The chain joins TRBV11-2 to TRBJ2-7; perhaps TRBD1 as D (6 bases). The source of this sequence is a woman aged 18-35 years who had recovered from COVID-19. The sample taken for sequencing was PBMCs or T cells enriched from blood (not recorded which). DNA for the CDR3: TGTGCCAGCAGCGCCCAAACAGGGTTCGAGCAGTACTTC. Amino acids: CASSAQTGFEQYF.